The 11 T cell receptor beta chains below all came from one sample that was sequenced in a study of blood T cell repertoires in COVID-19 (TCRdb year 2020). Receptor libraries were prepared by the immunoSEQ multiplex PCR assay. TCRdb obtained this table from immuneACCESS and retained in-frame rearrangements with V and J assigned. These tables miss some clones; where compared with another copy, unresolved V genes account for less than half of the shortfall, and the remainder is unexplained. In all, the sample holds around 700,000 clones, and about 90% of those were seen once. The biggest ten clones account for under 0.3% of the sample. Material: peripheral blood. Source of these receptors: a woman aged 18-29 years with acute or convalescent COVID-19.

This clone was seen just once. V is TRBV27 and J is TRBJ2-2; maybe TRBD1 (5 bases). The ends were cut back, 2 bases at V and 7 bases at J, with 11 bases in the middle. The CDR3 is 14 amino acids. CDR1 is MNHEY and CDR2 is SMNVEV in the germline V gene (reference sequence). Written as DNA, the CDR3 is TGTGCCAGCAGTTTAGGGGCAGGGTACGGGGAGCTGTTTTTT. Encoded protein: CASSLGAGYGELFF.

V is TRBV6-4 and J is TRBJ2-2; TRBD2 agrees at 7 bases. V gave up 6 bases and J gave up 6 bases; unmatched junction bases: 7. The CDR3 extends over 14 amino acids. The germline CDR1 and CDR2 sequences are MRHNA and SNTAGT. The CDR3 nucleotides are TGTGCCAGCAGCCGTACTAGCGTCGCCGGGGAGCTGTTTTTT. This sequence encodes CASSRTSVAGELFF.

CDR3 sequence reads: CASKERGSYNEQFF. DNA of the CDR3: TGTGCCAGTAAGGAGCGGGGCTCATATAATGAGCAGTTCTTC. V and J are TRBV19 and TRBJ2-1, with 7 nucleotides matching TRBD2. V lost 7 bases and J lost 7; bases outside the gene matches: 10. The CDR3 extends over 14 amino acids. CDR1 LNHDA and CDR2 SQIVND come from the germline V gene (reference sequence).

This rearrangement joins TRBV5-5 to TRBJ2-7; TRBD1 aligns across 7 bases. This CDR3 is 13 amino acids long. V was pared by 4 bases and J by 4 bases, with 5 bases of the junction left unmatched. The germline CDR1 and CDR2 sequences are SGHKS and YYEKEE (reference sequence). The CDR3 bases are TGTGCCAGCAGCAGAGGGGGCTCATACGAGCAGTACTTC. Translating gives CASSRGGSYEQYF.

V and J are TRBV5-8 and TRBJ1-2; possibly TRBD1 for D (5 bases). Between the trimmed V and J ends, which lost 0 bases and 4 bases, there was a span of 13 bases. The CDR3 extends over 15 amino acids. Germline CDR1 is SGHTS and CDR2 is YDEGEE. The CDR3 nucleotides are TGTGCCAGCAGCTTGGGGACCGCGGGGGGCTATGGCTACACCTTC. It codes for CASSLGTAGGYGYTF.

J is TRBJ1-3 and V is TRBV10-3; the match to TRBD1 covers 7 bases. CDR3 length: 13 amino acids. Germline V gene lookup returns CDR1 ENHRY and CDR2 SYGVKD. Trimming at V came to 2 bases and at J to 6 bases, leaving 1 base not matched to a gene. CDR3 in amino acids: CAISEDRVNTIYF. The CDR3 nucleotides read TGTGCCATCAGTGAGGACAGGGTAAACACCATATATTTT.

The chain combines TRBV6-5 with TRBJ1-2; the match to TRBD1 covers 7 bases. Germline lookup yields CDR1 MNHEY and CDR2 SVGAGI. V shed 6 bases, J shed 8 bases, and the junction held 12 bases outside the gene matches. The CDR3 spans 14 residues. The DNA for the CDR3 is TGTGCCAGCAGACGCTCCGGGACAGCGGAAGGCTACACCTTC. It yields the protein CASRRSGTAEGYTF.

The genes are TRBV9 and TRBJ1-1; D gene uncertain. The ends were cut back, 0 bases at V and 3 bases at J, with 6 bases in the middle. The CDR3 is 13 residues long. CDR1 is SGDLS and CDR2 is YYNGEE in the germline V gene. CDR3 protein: CASSVDGYTEAFF. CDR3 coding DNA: TGTGCCAGCAGCGTAGACGGGTACACTGAAGCTTTCTTT.

The CDR3 region has the DNA TGTGCCAGCAGCTTTCCAGCGGGGGGGCCCGATGAGCAGTTCTTC. Amino acid sequence: CASSFPAGGPDEQFF. The chain carries TRBV7-9 and TRBJ2-1, with TRBD2 matching 10 bases. The CDR3 consists of 15 residues. In germline, CDR1 is SEHNR, CDR2 FQNEAQ (reference sequence). V lost 3 bases to trimming and J lost 8 bases; unmatched junction nucleotides: 7.

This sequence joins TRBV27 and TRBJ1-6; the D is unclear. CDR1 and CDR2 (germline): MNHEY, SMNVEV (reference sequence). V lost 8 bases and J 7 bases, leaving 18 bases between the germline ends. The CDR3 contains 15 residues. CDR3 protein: CASRTGSPRNSPLHF. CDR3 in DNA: TGTGCCAGCCGCACCGGGTCACCACGGAATTCACCCCTCCACTTT.

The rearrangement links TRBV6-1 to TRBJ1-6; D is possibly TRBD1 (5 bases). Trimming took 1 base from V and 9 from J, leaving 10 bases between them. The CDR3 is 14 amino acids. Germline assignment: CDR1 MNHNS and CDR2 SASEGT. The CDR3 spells CASSEGGWVSPLHF. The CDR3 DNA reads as TGTGCCAGCAGTGAAGGGGGCTGGGTTTCACCCCTCCACTTT.